Listed below are T cell receptor beta chains from one sample, sequenced in a study of shared clonotypes between healthy human individuals. Data came from immunoSEQ multiplex PCR; TCRdb stores just in-frame clones and leaves some out. This table holds some 2,500,000 clones, under 95% found once. Specimen: naive CD4+ T cells from PBMCs. These receptors were obtained from a man aged 18 to 29 in good health. Some clones in this sample may be carry-over from other donors' samples. Each CDR3 is given with its conserved first and last residue. A D gene is named only where the DNA matches it firmly. Not all rows give a size; the values are once, few, many and, for expanded clones, a class.

J gene: TRBJ2-1
CDR3 length: 16
D gene: TRBD2
V gene: TRBV2
clone size: .
CDR3 protein: CASRPSTSGGDNEQFF
CDR3 DNA: TGTGCCAGCAGGCCCTCGACTAGCGGGGGAGACAATGAGCAGTTCTTC

J gene: TRBJ1-1
CDR3 length: 15
D gene: .
V gene: TRBV15
clone size: once
CDR3 protein: CATSRGAGLNTEAFF
CDR3 DNA: TGTGCCACCAGCAGAGGGGCGGGGTTGAACACTGAAGCTTTCTTT

J gene: TRBJ2-1
CDR3 length: 14
D gene: TRBD1
V gene: TRBV6-5
clone size: .
CDR3 protein: CASPPDRGIDEQFF
CDR3 DNA: TGTGCCAGCCCCCCCGACAGGGGGATCGATGAGCAGTTCTTC

J gene: TRBJ2-7
CDR3 length: 14
D gene: .
V gene: TRBV6-5
clone size: .
CDR3 protein: CASSDEPGTYEQYF
CDR3 DNA: TGTGCCAGCAGTGACGAACCGGGGACCTACGAGCAGTACTTC

J gene: TRBJ2-7
CDR3 length: 15
D gene: .
V gene: TRBV9
clone size: .
CDR3 protein: CASTFGWEPFYEQYF
CDR3 DNA: TGTGCCAGCACCTTCGGATGGGAGCCTTTCTACGAGCAGTACTTC

J gene: TRBJ1-4
CDR3 length: 15
D gene: TRBD1
V gene: TRBV7-3
clone size: .
CDR3 protein: CASSLTGGASEKLFF
CDR3 DNA: TGTGCCAGCAGCCTCACAGGGGGCGCTTCCGAAAAACTGTTTTTT

J gene: TRBJ2-1
CDR3 length: 16
D gene: TRBD1
V gene: TRBV7-2
clone size: .
CDR3 protein: CASSLEWGTGLNEQFF
CDR3 DNA: TGTGCCAGCAGCTTAGAATGGGGGACAGGCCTGAATGAGCAGTTCTTC

J gene: TRBJ2-7
CDR3 length: 15
D gene: TRBD2
V gene: TRBV27
clone size: .
CDR3 protein: CASSLSRLAGYEQYF
CDR3 DNA: TGTGCCAGCAGTTTATCGCGACTAGCGGGATACGAGCAGTACTTC

J gene: TRBJ1-5
CDR3 length: 15
D gene: TRBD1
V gene: TRBV5-6
clone size: .
CDR3 protein: CASSSRTGGNQPQHF
CDR3 DNA: TGTGCCAGCAGCTCCCGGACAGGGGGCAATCAGCCCCAGCATTTT

J gene: TRBJ2-3
CDR3 length: 15
D gene: .
V gene: TRBV4-2
clone size: .
CDR3 protein: CASSSRTMTADTQYF
CDR3 DNA: TGTGCCAGCAGCTCCCGGACTATGACCGCAGATACGCAGTATTTT

J gene: TRBJ2-5
CDR3 length: 16
D gene: TRBD2
V gene: TRBV25-1
clone size: .
CDR3 protein: CASSKGNSGKYETQYF
CDR3 DNA: TGTGCCAGCTCGAAAGGGAATAGCGGGAAGTATGAGACCCAGTACTTC

J gene: TRBJ1-1
CDR3 length: 13
D gene: .
V gene: TRBV7-3
clone size: once
CDR3 protein: CASSSEMGTEAFF
CDR3 DNA: TGTGCCAGCAGCTCGGAGATGGGGACTGAAGCTTTCTTT

J gene: TRBJ2-2
CDR3 length: 16
D gene: .
V gene: TRBV5-1
clone size: .
CDR3 protein: CASSSADGVVTGELFF
CDR3 DNA: TGCGCCAGCAGCTCGGCGGACGGAGTCGTCACCGGGGAGCTGTTTTTT

J gene: TRBJ1-5
CDR3 length: 13
D gene: .
V gene: TRBV28
clone size: .
CDR3 protein: CASSRPGNQPQHF
CDR3 DNA: TGTGCCAGCAGCCGCCCTGGAAATCAGCCCCAGCATTTT

J gene: TRBJ2-5
CDR3 length: 15
D gene: TRBD1
V gene: TRBV28
clone size: .
CDR3 protein: CASSLHRQGQETQYF
CDR3 DNA: TGTGCCAGCAGTCTCCACCGACAGGGACAAGAGACCCAGTACTTC

J gene: TRBJ2-1
CDR3 length: 16
D gene: TRBD2
V gene: TRBV27
clone size: .
CDR3 protein: CASSLNFGTSGNEQFF
CDR3 DNA: TGTGCCAGCAGTTTAAATTTCGGGACTAGCGGCAATGAGCAGTTCTTC

J gene: TRBJ2-1
CDR3 length: 15
D gene: .
V gene: TRBV11-2
clone size: .
CDR3 protein: CASNPRGAGGNEQFF
CDR3 DNA: TGTGCCAGCAACCCCCGGGGGGCTGGGGGCAATGAGCAGTTCTTC

J gene: TRBJ2-2
CDR3 length: 14
D gene: .
V gene: TRBV5-1
clone size: .
CDR3 protein: CASSLASSTGELFF
CDR3 DNA: TGCGCCAGCAGCTTGGCTAGCAGCACCGGGGAGCTGTTTTTT

J gene: TRBJ1-2
CDR3 length: 13
D gene: .
V gene: TRBV9
clone size: once
CDR3 protein: CASSADEGYGYTF
CDR3 DNA: TGTGCCAGCAGCGCTGATGAAGGCTATGGCTACACCTTC

J gene: TRBJ1-1
CDR3 length: 14
D gene: .
V gene: TRBV11-2
clone size: .
CDR3 protein: CASSLVVDGTEAFF
CDR3 DNA: TGTGCCAGCAGCTTAGTTGTGGATGGCACTGAAGCTTTCTTT

J gene: TRBJ1-4
CDR3 length: 14
D gene: .
V gene: TRBV7-2
clone size: .
CDR3 protein: CASSLAAANEKLFF
CDR3 DNA: TGTGCCAGCAGCTTAGCCGCCGCTAATGAAAAACTGTTTTTT

J gene: TRBJ2-1
CDR3 length: 15
D gene: TRBD1
V gene: TRBV19
clone size: .
CDR3 protein: CASSPWGQGNNEQFF
CDR3 DNA: TGTGCCAGTAGTCCATGGGGACAGGGGAACAATGAGCAGTTCTTC

J gene: TRBJ1-3
CDR3 length: 14
D gene: .
V gene: TRBV5-1
clone size: .
CDR3 protein: CASTMGSSGNTIYF
CDR3 DNA: TGCGCCAGCACCATGGGGAGCTCTGGAAACACCATATATTTT

J gene: TRBJ1-2
CDR3 length: 13
D gene: .
V gene: TRBV5-8
clone size: .
CDR3 protein: CASSLYPTYGYTF
CDR3 DNA: TGTGCCAGCAGCTTATACCCGACCTATGGCTACACCTTC

J gene: TRBJ2-5
CDR3 length: 13
D gene: .
V gene: TRBV11-2
clone size: once
CDR3 protein: CASSLWGQETQYF
CDR3 DNA: TGTGCCAGCAGCTTATGGGGTCAAGAGACCCAGTACTTC

J gene: TRBJ1-1
CDR3 length: 14
D gene: .
V gene: TRBV7-6
clone size: .
CDR3 protein: CASSLELVGTEAFF
CDR3 DNA: TGTGCCAGCAGCTTAGAATTGGTAGGCACTGAAGCTTTCTTT

J gene: TRBJ2-7
CDR3 length: 17
D gene: TRBD2
V gene: TRBV28
clone size: .
CDR3 protein: CASSSGWTSGSSYEQYF
CDR3 DNA: TGTGCCAGCAGCTCTGGTTGGACTAGCGGGAGCTCCTACGAGCAGTACTTC

J gene: TRBJ2-7
CDR3 length: 16
D gene: TRBD2
V gene: TRBV5-1
clone size: .
CDR3 protein: CASSLLAGGGPYEQYF
CDR3 DNA: TGCGCCAGCAGCCTACTAGCGGGAGGCGGGCCCTACGAGCAGTACTTC

J gene: TRBJ2-1
CDR3 length: 17
D gene: TRBD2
V gene: TRBV4-3
clone size: .
CDR3 protein: CASSQLNSGRFYNEQFF
CDR3 DNA: TGCGCCAGCAGCCAATTGAATAGCGGGAGGTTCTACAATGAGCAGTTCTTC

J gene: TRBJ1-4
CDR3 length: 12
D gene: .
V gene: TRBV29-1
clone size: .
CDR3 protein: CSAQQGDEKLFF
CDR3 DNA: TGCAGCGCCCAACAGGGAGATGAAAAACTGTTTTTT

J gene: TRBJ2-3
CDR3 length: 15
D gene: TRBD2
V gene: TRBV5-4
clone size: .
CDR3 protein: CALSGAGELTDTQYF
CDR3 DNA: TGTGCCTTAAGCGGGGCGGGAGAGCTCACAGATACGCAGTATTTT

J gene: TRBJ2-6
CDR3 length: 15
D gene: .
V gene: TRBV19
clone size: .
CDR3 protein: CASKEGHSGANVLTF
CDR3 DNA: TGTGCCAGTAAGGAAGGCCACTCTGGGGCCAACGTCCTGACTTTC

J gene: TRBJ1-1
CDR3 length: 14
D gene: TRBD1
V gene: TRBV2
clone size: .
CDR3 protein: CASSGDRLNTEAFF
CDR3 DNA: TGTGCCAGCAGTGGGGACAGGTTGAACACTGAAGCTTTCTTT

J gene: TRBJ2-7
CDR3 length: 12
D gene: .
V gene: TRBV7-2
clone size: .
CDR3 protein: CASSRPVGEQYF
CDR3 DNA: TGTGCCAGCAGCCGCCCTGTGGGCGAGCAGTACTTC